This T cell receptor (beta chain) was recovered during a study of blood T cell repertoires in COVID-19. CDR3 length: 17 amino acids. V shed 6 bases, J shed 3 bases, and the junction held 6 bases outside the gene matches. The germline V gene has CDR1 MGHRA and CDR2 YSYEKL. As handled by the study authors: Using reference gene primer amplification, nucleated cell counts were estimated. Profiled with immunoSEQ multiplex PCR; TCRdb holds only in-frame clones, not every one. V, J and clone size are taken as reported in that table, and D and trimming were inferred from the DNA itself. The sample comprises about 12,000 clones, 90% of which are singletons, and around 15% rests with the top ten.

The specimen sequenced was peripheral blood. The clonotype was recovered from a man aged 70 or older with active COVID-19. The rearrangement links TRBV4-1 to TRBJ2-2; 14 bases align to TRBD2. The CDR3 is CASSLGLAGVYTGELFF. In nucleotides, the CDR3 is TGCGCCAGCAGTTTGGGACTAGCGGGGGTGTACACCGGGGAGCTGTTTTTT.